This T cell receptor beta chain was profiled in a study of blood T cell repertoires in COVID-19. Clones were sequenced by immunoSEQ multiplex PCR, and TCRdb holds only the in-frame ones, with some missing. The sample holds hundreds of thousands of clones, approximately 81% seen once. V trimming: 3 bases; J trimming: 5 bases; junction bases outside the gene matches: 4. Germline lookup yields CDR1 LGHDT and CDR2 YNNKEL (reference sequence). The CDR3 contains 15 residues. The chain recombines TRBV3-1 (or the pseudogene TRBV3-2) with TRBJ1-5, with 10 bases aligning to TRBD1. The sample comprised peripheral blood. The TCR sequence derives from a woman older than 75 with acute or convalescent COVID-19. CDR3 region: CASSHRDRGDQPQHF. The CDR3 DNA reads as TGTGCCAGCAGCCACCGGGACAGGGGAGATCAGCCCCAGCATTTT.